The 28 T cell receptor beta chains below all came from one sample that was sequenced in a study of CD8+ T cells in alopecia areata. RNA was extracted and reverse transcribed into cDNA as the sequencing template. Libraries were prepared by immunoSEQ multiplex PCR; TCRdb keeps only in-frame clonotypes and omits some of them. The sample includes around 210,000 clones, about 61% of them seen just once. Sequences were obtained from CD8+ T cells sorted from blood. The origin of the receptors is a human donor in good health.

The CDR3 DNA reads as TGCAGCGTTCACCGTCGCCCATTAGCCCGTGGCGGGGGTACACTCTACGAGCAGTACTTC. The encoded protein is CSVHRRPLARGGGTLYEQYF. The gene calls are TRBV29-1 and TRBJ2-7; 7 bases map to TRBD2. In germline, CDR1 is SQVTM, CDR2 ANQGSEA. The length of the CDR3 is 20 residues. V dropped 5 bases and J dropped 3; count of bases not matched to a gene: 28.

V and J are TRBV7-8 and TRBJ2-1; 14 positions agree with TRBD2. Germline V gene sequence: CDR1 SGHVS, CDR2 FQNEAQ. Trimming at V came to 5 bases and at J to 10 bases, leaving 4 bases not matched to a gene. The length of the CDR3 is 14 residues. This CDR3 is CASSPTSGGDEQFF. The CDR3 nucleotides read TGTGCCAGCAGCCCGACTAGCGGGGGGGACGAGCAGTTCTTC.

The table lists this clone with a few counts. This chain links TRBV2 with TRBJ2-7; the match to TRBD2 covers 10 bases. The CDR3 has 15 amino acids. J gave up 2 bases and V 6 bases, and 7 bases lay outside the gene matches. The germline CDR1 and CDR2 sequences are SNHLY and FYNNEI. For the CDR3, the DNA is TGTGCCAGCAGACTTAGCGGGGGGACACCCTACGAGCAGTACTTC. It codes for CASRLSGGTPYEQYF.

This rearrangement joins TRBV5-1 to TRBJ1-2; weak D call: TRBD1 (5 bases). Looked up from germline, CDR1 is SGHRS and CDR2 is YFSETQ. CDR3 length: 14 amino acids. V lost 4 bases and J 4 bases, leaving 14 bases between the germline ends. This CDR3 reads CASSPDRFGYGYTF. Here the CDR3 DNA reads TGCGCCAGCAGCCCTGACAGATTCGGCTATGGCTACACCTTC. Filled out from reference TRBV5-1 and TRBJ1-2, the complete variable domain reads KAGVTQTPRYLIKTRGQQVTLSCSPISGHRSVSWYQQTPGQGLQFLFEYFSETQRNKGNFPGRFSGRQFSNSRSEMNVSTLELGDSALYLCASSPDRFGYGYTFGSGTRLTVV.

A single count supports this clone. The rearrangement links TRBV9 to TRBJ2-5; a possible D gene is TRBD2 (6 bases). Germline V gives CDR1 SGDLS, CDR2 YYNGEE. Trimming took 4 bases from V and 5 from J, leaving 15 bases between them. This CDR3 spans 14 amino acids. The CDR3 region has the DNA TGTGCCAGCAGCCGACCGGAGGGTGTGGAGACCCAGTACTTC. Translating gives CASSRPEGVETQYF.

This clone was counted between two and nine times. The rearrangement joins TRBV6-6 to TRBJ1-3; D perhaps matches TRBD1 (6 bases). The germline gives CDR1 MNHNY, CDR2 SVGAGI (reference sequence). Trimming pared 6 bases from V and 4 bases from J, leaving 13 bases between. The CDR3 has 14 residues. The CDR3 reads CASSEQGYGNTIYF. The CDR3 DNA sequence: TGTGCCAGCAGCGAACAGGGTTACGGAAACACCATATATTTT.

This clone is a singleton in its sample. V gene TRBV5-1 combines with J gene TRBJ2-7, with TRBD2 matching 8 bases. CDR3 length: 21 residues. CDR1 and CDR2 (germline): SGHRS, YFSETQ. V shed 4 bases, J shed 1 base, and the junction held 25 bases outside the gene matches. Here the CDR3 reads CASSPGGVLDGEAPGSYEQYF. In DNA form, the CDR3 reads TGCGCCAGCAGCCCGGGGGGGGTGCTTGACGGGGAGGCTCCGGGATCCTACGAGCAGTACTTC. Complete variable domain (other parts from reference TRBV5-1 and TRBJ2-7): KAGVTQTPRYLIKTRGQQVTLSCSPISGHRSVSWYQQTPGQGLQFLFEYFSETQRNKGNFPGRFSGRQFSNSRSEMNVSTLELGDSALYLCASSPGGVLDGEAPGSYEQYFGPGTRLTVT.

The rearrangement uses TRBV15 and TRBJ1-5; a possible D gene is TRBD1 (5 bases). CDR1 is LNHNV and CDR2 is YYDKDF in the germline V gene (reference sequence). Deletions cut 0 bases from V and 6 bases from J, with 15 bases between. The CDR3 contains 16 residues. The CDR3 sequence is CATSRDKAMRGQPQHF. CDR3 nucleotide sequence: TGTGCCACCAGCAGAGATAAAGCGATGAGGGGTCAGCCCCAGCATTTT.

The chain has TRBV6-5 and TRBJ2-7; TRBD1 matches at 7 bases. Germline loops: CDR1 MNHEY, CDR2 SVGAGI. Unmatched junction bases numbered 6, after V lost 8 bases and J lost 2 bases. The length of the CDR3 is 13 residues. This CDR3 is CASGNQGAYEQYF. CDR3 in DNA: TGTGCCAGCGGTAACCAGGGGGCCTACGAGCAGTACTTC.

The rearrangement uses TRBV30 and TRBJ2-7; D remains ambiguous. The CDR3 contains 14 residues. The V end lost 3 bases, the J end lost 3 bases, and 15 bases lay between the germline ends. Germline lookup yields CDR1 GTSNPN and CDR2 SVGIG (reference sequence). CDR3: CAWRMIGSGYEQYF. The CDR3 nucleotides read TGTGCCTGGAGAATGATCGGGTCCGGCTACGAGCAGTACTTC.

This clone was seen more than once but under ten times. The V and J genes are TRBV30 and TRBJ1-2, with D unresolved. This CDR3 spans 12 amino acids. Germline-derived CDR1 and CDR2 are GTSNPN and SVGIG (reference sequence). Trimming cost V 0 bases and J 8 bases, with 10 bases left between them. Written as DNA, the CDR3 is TGTGCCTGGAGTGTGGAGGGTTCCGGCTACACCTTC. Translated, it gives CAWSVEGSGYTF.

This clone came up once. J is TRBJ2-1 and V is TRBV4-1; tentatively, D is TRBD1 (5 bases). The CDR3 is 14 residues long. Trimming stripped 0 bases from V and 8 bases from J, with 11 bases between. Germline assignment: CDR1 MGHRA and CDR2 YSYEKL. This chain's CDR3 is CASSQESTEDEQFF. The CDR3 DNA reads TGCGCCAGCAGCCAAGAATCGACAGAGGATGAGCAGTTCTTC.

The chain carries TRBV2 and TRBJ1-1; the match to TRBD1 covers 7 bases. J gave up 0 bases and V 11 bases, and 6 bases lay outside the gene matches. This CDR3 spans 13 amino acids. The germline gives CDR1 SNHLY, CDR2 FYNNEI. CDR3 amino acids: CAGKQGMNTEAFF. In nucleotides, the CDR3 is TGTGCCGGTAAACAGGGGATGAACACTGAAGCTTTCTTT. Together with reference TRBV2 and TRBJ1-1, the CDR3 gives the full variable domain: EPEVTQTPSHQVTQMGQEVILRCVPISNHLYFYWYRQILGQKVEFLVSFYNNEISEKSEIFDDQFSVERPDGSNFTLKIRSTKLEDSAMYFCAGKQGMNTEAFFGQGTRLTVV.

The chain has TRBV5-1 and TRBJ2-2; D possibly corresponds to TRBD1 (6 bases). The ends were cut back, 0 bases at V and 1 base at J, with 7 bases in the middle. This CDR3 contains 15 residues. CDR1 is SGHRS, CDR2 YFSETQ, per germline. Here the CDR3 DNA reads TGCGCCAGCAGCTTGGAACAGGGGAACACCGGGGAGCTGTTTTTT. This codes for CASSLEQGNTGELFF.

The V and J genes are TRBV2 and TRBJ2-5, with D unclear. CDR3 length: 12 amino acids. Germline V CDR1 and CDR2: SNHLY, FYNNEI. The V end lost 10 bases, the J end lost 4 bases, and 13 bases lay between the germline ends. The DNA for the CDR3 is TGTGCCATCGTAGACTCCCGAGAGACCCAGTACTTC. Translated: CAIVDSRETQYF.

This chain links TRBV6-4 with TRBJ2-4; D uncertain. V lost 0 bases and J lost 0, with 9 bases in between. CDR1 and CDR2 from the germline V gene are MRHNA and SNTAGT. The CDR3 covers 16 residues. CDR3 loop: CASSDSKGEAKNIQYF. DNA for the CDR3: TGTGCCAGCAGTGACTCTAAGGGTGAAGCCAAAAACATTCAGTACTTC.

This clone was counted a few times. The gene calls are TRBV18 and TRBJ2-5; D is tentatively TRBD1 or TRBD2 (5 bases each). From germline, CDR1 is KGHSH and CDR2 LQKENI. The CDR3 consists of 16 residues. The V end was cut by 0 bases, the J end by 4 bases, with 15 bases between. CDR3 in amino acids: CASSPPRDVGRETQYF. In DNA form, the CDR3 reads TGTGCCAGCTCACCACCGAGGGACGTGGGGCGAGAGACCCAGTACTTC.

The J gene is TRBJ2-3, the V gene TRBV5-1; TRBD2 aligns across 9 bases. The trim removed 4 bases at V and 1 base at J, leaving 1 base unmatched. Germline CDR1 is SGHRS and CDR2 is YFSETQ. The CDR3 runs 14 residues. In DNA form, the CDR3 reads TGCGCCAGCAGCCCTAGCGGGGGCACAGATACGCAGTATTTT. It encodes CASSPSGGTDTQYF.

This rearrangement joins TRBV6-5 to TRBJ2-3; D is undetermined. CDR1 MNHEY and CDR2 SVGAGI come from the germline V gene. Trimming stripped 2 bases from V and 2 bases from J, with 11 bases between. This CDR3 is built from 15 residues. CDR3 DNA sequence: TGTGCCAGCAGTTACGGGCGGCCCCACACAGATACGCAGTATTTT. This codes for CASSYGRPHTDTQYF.

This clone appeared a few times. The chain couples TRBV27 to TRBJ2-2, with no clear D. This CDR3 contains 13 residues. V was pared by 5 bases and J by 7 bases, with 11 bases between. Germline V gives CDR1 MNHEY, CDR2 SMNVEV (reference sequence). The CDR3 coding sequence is TGTGCCAGCAGTCCGCTGAAGGTCGGGGAGCTGTTTTTT. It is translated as CASSPLKVGELFF.

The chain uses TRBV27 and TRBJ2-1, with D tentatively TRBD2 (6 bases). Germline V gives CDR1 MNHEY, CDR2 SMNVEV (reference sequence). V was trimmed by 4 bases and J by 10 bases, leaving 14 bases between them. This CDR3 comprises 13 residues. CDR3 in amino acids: CASSWGLTEEQFF. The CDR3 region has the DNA TGTGCCAGCAGTTGGGGACTGACCGAGGAGCAGTTCTTC.

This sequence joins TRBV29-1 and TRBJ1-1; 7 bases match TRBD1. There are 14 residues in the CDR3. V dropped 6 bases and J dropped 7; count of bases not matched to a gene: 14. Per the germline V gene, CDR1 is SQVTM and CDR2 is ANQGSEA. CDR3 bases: TGCAGCGTGCGAGGCATGACAGGGACTAGTGAAGCTTTCTTT. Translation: CSVRGMTGTSEAFF.

The CDR3 DNA reads TGTGCCAGCAGTTTGGGGATAGGATCCTACGAGCAGTACTTC. It yields the protein CASSLGIGSYEQYF. The gene calls are TRBV27 and TRBJ2-7; D gene uncertain. The CDR3 contains 14 residues. Per germline, CDR1 MNHEY and CDR2 SMNVEV (reference sequence). V lost 3 bases and J lost 1, with 10 bases in between.

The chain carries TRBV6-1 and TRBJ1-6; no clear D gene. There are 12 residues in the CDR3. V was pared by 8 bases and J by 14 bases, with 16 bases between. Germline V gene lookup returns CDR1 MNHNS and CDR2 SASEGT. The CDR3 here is CASRSGQKALHF. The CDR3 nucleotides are TGTGCCAGCCGATCGGGTCAGAAGGCCCTCCACTTT.

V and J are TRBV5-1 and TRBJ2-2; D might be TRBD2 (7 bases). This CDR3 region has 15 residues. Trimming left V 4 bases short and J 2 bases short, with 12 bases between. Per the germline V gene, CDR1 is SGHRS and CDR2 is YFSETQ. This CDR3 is CASSMRGPNTGELFF. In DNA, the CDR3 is TGCGCCAGCAGCATGCGGGGGCCAAACACCGGGGAGCTGTTTTTT.

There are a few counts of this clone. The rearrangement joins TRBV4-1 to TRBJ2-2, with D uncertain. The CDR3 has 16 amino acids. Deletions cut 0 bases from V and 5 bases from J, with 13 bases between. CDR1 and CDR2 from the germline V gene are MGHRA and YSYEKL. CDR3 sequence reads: CASSQDVGFKTGELFF. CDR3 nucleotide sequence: TGCGCCAGCAGCCAAGACGTGGGGTTCAAAACCGGGGAGCTGTTTTTT.

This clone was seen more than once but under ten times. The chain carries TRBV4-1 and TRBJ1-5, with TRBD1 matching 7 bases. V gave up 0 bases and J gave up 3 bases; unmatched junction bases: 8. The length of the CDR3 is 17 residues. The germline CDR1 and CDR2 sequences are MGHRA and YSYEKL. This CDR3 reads CASSQEGGFGTNQPQHF. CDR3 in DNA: TGCGCCAGCAGCCAAGAAGGGGGCTTTGGTACCAATCAGCCCCAGCATTTT.

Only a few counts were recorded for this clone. The CDR3 loop reads CASSQSGTGGNEQFF. Here the CDR3 DNA reads TGCGCCAGCAGCCAATCGGGGACAGGGGGCAATGAGCAGTTCTTC. The V call is TRBV4-1, the J call TRBJ2-1, with 11 bases aligning to TRBD1. With V trimmed by 2 bases and J by 6 bases, 3 bases remained unmatched. CDR1 is MGHRA and CDR2 is YSYEKL in the germline V gene. This CDR3 comprises 15 residues.